What follows are 27 T cell receptor beta chains derived from one specimen sequenced in a study of blood T cell repertoires in COVID-19. TCRdb's table, derived via immunoSEQ multiplex PCR, lists solely in-frame clones and lacks some. This table holds 150,000 to 180,000 clones, about 90% found once. The sequencing sample was made of peripheral blood. These receptors all come from a man over 45 with acute or convalescent COVID-19.

J is TRBJ2-1 and V is TRBV5-4; possibly TRBD2 for D (6 bases). Trimming took off 0 bases at V and 6 bases at J, with 19 bases between the two ends. Looked up from germline, CDR1 is SGHNT and CDR2 is YYREEE (reference sequence). The CDR3 totals 17 residues. CDR3 in amino acids: CASSLDAGTRAGNEQFF. The DNA for the CDR3 is TGTGCCAGCAGCTTGGATGCGGGGACTCGGGCCGGCAATGAGCAGTTCTTC.

J is TRBJ2-1 and V is TRBV4-1; 7 bases map to TRBD2. The CDR3 length is 15 residues. Trimming cost V 4 bases and J 5 bases; bases outside gene matches: 8. CDR1 and CDR2 (germline): MGHRA, YSYEKL. The CDR3 nucleotides are TGCGCCAGCAGCCTGGAGGGAGGGGAGGACAATGAGCAGTTCTTC. Encoded protein: CASSLEGGEDNEQFF.

The chain links TRBV15 to TRBJ2-4, with 11 bases fitting TRBD2. V lost 0 bases to trimming and J lost 15 bases; unmatched junction nucleotides: 16. This CDR3 region has 17 residues. From germline, CDR1 is LNHNV and CDR2 YYDKDF (reference sequence). In nucleotides, the CDR3 is TGTGCCACCAGCAGAGATCTAACTAGCGGGGGAGTCTCAGGACTGTACTTC. It encodes CATSRDLTSGGVSGLYF.

The chain is built from TRBV28 and TRBJ1-6, with TRBD1 as a possible D gene (5 bases). CDR3 length equals 15 residues. Per the germline V gene, CDR1 is MDHEN and CDR2 is SYDVKM. The ends were cut back, 2 bases at V and 6 bases at J, with 11 bases in the middle. CDR3 residues: CASSLRAGLNSPLHF. CDR3 nucleotide sequence: TGTGCCAGCAGTTTACGGGCGGGGCTTAATTCACCCCTCCACTTT.

The CDR3 is CASSETRETQYF. The CDR3 DNA sequence: TGTGCCAGCAGTGAGACAAGGGAGACCCAGTACTTC. This chain uses TRBV7-2 with TRBJ2-5; no reliable D call. V lost 6 bases and J lost 5, with 10 bases in between. Germline assignment: CDR1 SGHTA and CDR2 FQGNSA. The CDR3 has 12 amino acids. The entire variable domain, with the rest obtained from reference TRBV7-2 and TRBJ2-5, is as follows: GAGVSQSPSNKVTEKGKDVELRCDPISGHTALYWYRQSLGQGLEFLIYFQGNSAPDKSGLPSDRFSAERTGGSVSTLTIQRTQQEDSAVYLCASSETRETQYFGPGTRLLVL.

The rearrangement uses TRBV27 and TRBJ2-7; maybe TRBD2 (6 bases). This CDR3 comprises 14 residues. With 3 bases removed from V and 4 bases from J, the gap between germline ends came to 13 bases. Germline CDR1 MNHEY, CDR2 SMNVEV (reference sequence). The CDR3 loop reads CASSLTGVGYEQYF. Written as DNA, the CDR3 is TGTGCCAGCAGTTTGACGGGAGTGGGGTACGAGCAGTACTTC.

The rearrangement uses TRBV24-1 and TRBJ1-5; 9 nucleotides line up with TRBD1. V lost 3 bases to trimming and J lost 5 bases; unmatched junction nucleotides: 7. Germline CDR1 and CDR2: KGHDR and SFDVKD. This CDR3 is built from 16 residues. Here the CDR3 reads CATSDDGTGWDQPQHF. CDR3 coding DNA: TGTGCCACCAGTGATGACGGGACAGGGTGGGATCAGCCCCAGCATTTT.

The V call is TRBV28, the J call TRBJ2-1, with 9 bases matching TRBD2. CDR3 length: 20 residues. Germline CDR1 MDHEN, CDR2 SYDVKM. The ends lost 4 bases at V and 7 bases at J; junction bases unmatched: 23. The DNA for the CDR3 is TGTGCCAGCAGTTGGGGCACCGCGTGGGAGGTAGCGGGAGATGTGAATGAGCAGTTCTTC. Translated, it gives CASSWGTAWEVAGDVNEQFF. Using reference TRBV28 and TRBJ2-1 for the parts outside the CDR3, the full variable domain is DVKVTQSSRYLVKRTGEKVFLECVQDMDHENMFWYRQDPGLGLRLIYFSYDVKMKEKGDIPEGYSVSREKKERFSLILESASTNQTSMYLCASSWGTAWEVAGDVNEQFFGPGTRLTVL.

The chain couples TRBV28 to TRBJ1-2; no clear D gene. V lost 6 bases to trimming and J lost 4 bases, with 15 bases between them. The CDR3 is 14 amino acids. CDR1 is MDHEN and CDR2 is SYDVKM in the germline V gene. CDR3 in DNA: TGTGCCAGCAGCCAGGTAGCGGTCTTCTATGGCTACACCTTC. This gives the protein CASSQVAVFYGYTF.

The V call is TRBV10-3, the J call TRBJ2-7, with a possible D match to TRBD1 (6 bases). This CDR3 is 17 amino acids long. V was cut by 9 bases and J by 2 bases, with 26 bases left in between. CDR1 and CDR2 from the germline V gene are ENHRY and SYGVKD. The CDR3 sequence is CAMRRAQGRPITYEQYV. CDR3 bases: TGTGCCATGCGGCGGGCACAGGGTAGGCCCATAACCTACGAGCAGTACGTC.

The chain is built from TRBV14 and TRBJ2-2, with a weak D call TRBD1 (6 bases). Germline V gene lookup returns CDR1 SGHDN and CDR2 FVKESK. This CDR3 contains 16 residues. The V gene lost 0 bases and the J gene lost 6 bases, with 14 bases spanning the gap. This CDR3 reads CASSQDSYRAAGELFF. The CDR3 region has the DNA TGTGCCAGCAGCCAAGATTCGTACAGGGCGGCCGGGGAGCTGTTTTTT.

The rearrangement joins TRBV30 to TRBJ1-4; D might be TRBD1 (6 bases). The germline V and J ends were trimmed by 6 bases and 0 bases, with 11 bases remaining between them. From germline, CDR1 is GTSNPN and CDR2 SVGIG (reference sequence). The length of the CDR3 is 14 residues. The chain's CDR3 is CACTRGPTNEKLFF. For the CDR3, the DNA is TGTGCCTGCACCAGGGGCCCAACTAATGAAAAACTGTTTTTT.

V usage is TRBV27 and J usage is TRBJ2-1; no clear D gene. The CDR3 has 14 residues. The V gene lost 2 bases and the J gene lost 3 bases, with 8 bases spanning the gap. CDR1 is MNHEY and CDR2 is SMNVEV in the germline V gene (reference sequence). The CDR3 loop reads CASSLTTGYNEQFF. CDR3 coding DNA: TGTGCCAGCAGTTTAACGACGGGCTACAATGAGCAGTTCTTC.

V usage is TRBV5-1 and J usage is TRBJ2-7; 10 nucleotides agree with TRBD1. J was trimmed by 4 bases and V by 0 bases; bases with no gene match: 4. Germline values: CDR1 SGHRS, CDR2 YFSETQ. CDR3 size: 15 residues. This chain's CDR3 is CASSLASGQGYEQYV. Written as DNA, the CDR3 is TGCGCCAGCAGCTTGGCCTCGGGACAGGGGTACGAGCAGTACGTC.

This clone was observed a few times. The V and J genes are TRBV2 and TRBJ2-7; a possible D gene is TRBD2 (5 bases). The CDR3 runs to 13 residues. The V and J ends lost 6 bases and 0 bases respectively, with 9 bases between them. Per germline, CDR1 SNHLY and CDR2 FYNNEI. The CDR3 sequence: CASRGDNSYEQYF. CDR3 in DNA: TGTGCCAGCAGGGGAGACAACTCCTACGAGCAGTACTTC.

The rearrangement uses TRBV7-2 and TRBJ2-2, with 7 bases identical to TRBD2. With 5 bases clipped from V and 4 bases from J, the junction kept 7 bases outside the gene matches. The germline V gene encodes CDR1 SGHTA and CDR2 FQGNSA. The CDR3 spans 15 residues. CDR3: CASSPRPGGTGELFF. CDR3 DNA: TGTGCCAGCAGCCCTAGGCCGGGGGGCACCGGGGAGCTGTTTTTT.

The chain uses TRBV3-1 (or the pseudogene TRBV3-2) and TRBJ2-3, with 10 bases identical to TRBD2. With V trimmed by 1 base and J by 6 bases, 10 bases remained unmatched. Germline CDR1 reads LGHDT; CDR2 reads YNNKEL (reference sequence). The CDR3 contains 17 residues. CDR3 loop: CASSQVRPAGGRDTQYF. The DNA of the CDR3 is TGTGCCAGCAGCCAAGTAAGACCAGCGGGGGGGCGGGATACGCAGTATTTT.

Only one count was recorded for this clone. V is TRBV28 and J is TRBJ1-2, with 8 positions matching TRBD1. The CDR3 is 14 amino acids. V gave up 3 bases and J gave up 4 bases; unmatched junction bases: 4. Germline loops: CDR1 MDHEN, CDR2 SYDVKM. CDR3 in DNA: TGTGCCAGCAGTTTGACAGGGGAAGTCTATGGCTACACCTTC. Translated, it gives CASSLTGEVYGYTF.

The rearrangement joins TRBV15 to TRBJ1-4; possibly TRBD1 for D (6 bases). Germline V gives CDR1 LNHNV, CDR2 YYDKDF (reference sequence). The CDR3 runs to 15 residues. V lost 4 bases and J lost 3, with 12 bases in between. The CDR3 here is CATSITGLSNEKLFF. The CDR3 bases are TGTGCCACCAGCATCACAGGGCTCTCTAATGAAAAACTGTTTTTT. Drawing the rest from reference TRBV15 and TRBJ1-4, the complete variable domain is DAMVIQNPRYQVTQFGKPVTLSCSQTLNHNVMYWYQQKSSQAPKLLFHYYDKDFNNEADTPDNFQSRRPNTSFCFLDIRSPGLGDTAMYLCATSITGLSNEKLFFGSGTQLSVL.

The V call is TRBV10-3, the J call TRBJ2-1; no definite D call. Looked up from germline, CDR1 is ENHRY and CDR2 is SYGVKD. The CDR3 spans 13 residues. V was pared by 0 bases and J by 9 bases, with 9 bases between. The CDR3 bases are TGTGCCATCAGTGAGTCGTCCTTCAGTGAGCAGTTCTTC. It encodes CAISESSFSEQFF.

The V gene is TRBV14, the J gene TRBJ2-1; D is possibly TRBD2 (6 bases). Germline V gene sequence: CDR1 SGHDN, CDR2 FVKESK. Trimming took 4 bases from V and 0 from J, leaving 13 bases between them. The CDR3 sequence is 16 residues long. The CDR3 region is CASSPVAGSSYNEQFF. The CDR3 coding sequence is TGTGCCAGCAGCCCGGTGGCGGGGAGCTCCTACAATGAGCAGTTCTTC.

Only one count was recorded for this clone. V and J are TRBV13 and TRBJ1-3; a weak D match, TRBD1 (6 bases). The germline V and J ends were trimmed by 5 bases and 4 bases, with 12 bases remaining between them. The germline CDR1 and CDR2 sequences are PRHDT and FYEKMQ (reference sequence). This CDR3 comprises 14 residues. Written as DNA, the CDR3 is TGTGCCAGCAGCCCCAGGGGCTACGGAAACACCATATATTTT. Amino acid sequence: CASSPRGYGNTIYF. Supplemented by reference TRBV13 and TRBJ1-3, the full variable domain reads AAGVIQSPRHLIKEKRETATLKCYPIPRHDTVYWYQQGPGQDPQFLISFYEKMQSDKGSIPDRFSAQQFSDYHSELNMSSLELGDSALYFCASSPRGYGNTIYFGEGSWLTVV.

This chain uses TRBV3-1 (or the pseudogene TRBV3-2) with TRBJ1-2; D unclear. Germline CDR1 is LGHDT and CDR2 is YNNKEL (reference sequence). The CDR3 has 12 amino acids. V was trimmed by 3 bases and J by 3 bases, leaving 5 bases between them. The CDR3 coding sequence is TGTGCCAGCAGCCATGCAGACTATGGCTACACCTTC. Translated, it gives CASSHADYGYTF.

There are a few counts of this clone. The chain employs TRBV27 and TRBJ1-6; the D gene is possibly TRBD1 (5 bases). The CDR3 consists of 16 residues. Per the germline V gene, CDR1 is MNHEY and CDR2 is SMNVEV (reference sequence). The V end was cut by 1 base, the J end by 5 bases, with 12 bases between. CDR3 nucleotide sequence: TGTGCCAGCAGTTTATTTCCGGGGGTCCATAATTCACCCCTCCACTTT. As protein: CASSLFPGVHNSPLHF.

The V and J genes are TRBV9 and TRBJ1-3; 7 nucleotides align to TRBD1. CDR1 is SGDLS, CDR2 YYNGEE, per germline. V gave up 0 bases and J gave up 0 bases; unmatched junction bases: 12. The CDR3 length is 19 residues. DNA for the CDR3: TGTGCCAGCAGCGTAGATTTGGGGACAGCCCGAGCCTCTGGAAACACCATATATTTT. This translates into CASSVDLGTARASGNTIYF.

This chain connects TRBV28 to TRBJ2-2; 10 bases match TRBD2. Germline CDR1 MDHEN, CDR2 SYDVKM. CDR3 size: 14 residues. Trimming removed 8 bases from V and 6 bases from J; junction bases left unmatched: 6. Written as DNA, the CDR3 is TGTGCCAGCCTATTTAGCGGGGGGTCCGGGGAGCTGTTTTTT. It is translated as CASLFSGGSGELFF.

The chain uses TRBV4-2 and TRBJ2-1; D gene uncertain. V lost 0 bases and J 6 bases, leaving 9 bases between the germline ends. Germline-derived CDR1 and CDR2 are LGHNA and YNFKEQ. The CDR3 is 14 residues long. This chain's CDR3 is CASSQDFTGNEQFF. CDR3 nucleotide sequence: TGTGCCAGCAGCCAAGATTTCACGGGCAATGAGCAGTTCTTC.